The 25 T cell receptor beta chains below come from one sample, sequenced in a study of blood T cells in healthy people across ages. The authors ran a second PCR of about 7 to 12 cycles using a sample-barcoded 5' primer and a J-beta primer mix. TCRdb analysed the 5' RACE reads with MiXCR anew, one entry per CDR3 protein. The sample consists of about 640,000 distinct CDR3 sequences, around 41% of them appearing once. Source material: blood. The receptor set was obtained from an elderly man in good health.

The chain combines TRBV4-3 with TRBJ2-5, with TRBD1 identical over 10 bases. The DNA end is more similar to TRBJ2-7, so the J call may be wrong. The CDR3 has 15 amino acids. Germline CDR1 LGHNA, CDR2 YSLEER. CDR3 sequence (DNA): TGCGCCAGCAGCCGACTCAGACAGGGGGCGTACGAGCAGTACTTC. This translates into CASSRLRQGAYEQYF.

The chain recombines TRBV9 with TRBJ2-6, with 8 bases identical to TRBD2. CDR3 length: 15 amino acids. Germline trimming cut 3 bases from V and 9 bases from J; bases unmatched to any gene: 8. Germline V lookup: CDR1 SGDLS, CDR2 YYNGEE. The CDR3 loop is CASSAQAGAVNVLTF. The CDR3 nucleotides read TGTGCCAGCAGCGCCCAAGCGGGAGCTGTCAACGTCCTGACTTTC.

In this sample, this clonotype turned up many times. The chain carries TRBV24-1 and TRBJ2-1; D tentatively fits TRBD1 or TRBD2 (5 bases each). Germline V lookup: CDR1 KGHDR, CDR2 SFDVKD. V lost 0 bases and J 9 bases, leaving 8 bases between the germline ends. The length of the CDR3 is 13 residues. CDR3 amino acids: CATSDLWGREQFF. CDR3 DNA: TGTGCCACCAGTGATTTGTGGGGACGTGAGCAGTTCTTC.

This sequence joins TRBV6-2 or TRBV6-3 and TRBJ2-1; 9 positions agree with TRBD2. The V gene's germline CDR1 is MNHEY and CDR2 SVGEGT. Trimming at V came to 6 bases and at J to 14 bases, leaving 14 bases not matched to a gene. The CDR3 is 14 residues long. CDR3 in DNA: TGTGCCAGCAGGACCGGGACTAGCATCATGGGGGAGTTCTTC. Residues: CASRTGTSIMGEFF.

This clonotype has at least ten counts. The chain joins TRBV7-9 to TRBJ2-7; TRBD2 aligns across 7 bases. There are 13 residues in the CDR3. Germline V gene lookup returns CDR1 SEHNR and CDR2 FQNEAQ (reference sequence). Trimming took 0 bases from V and 6 from J; bases not matched to a gene: 2. CDR3 nucleotides: TGTGCCAGCAGCTTAGCGGGAGGGACCGAGCAGTACTTC. Translation: CASSLAGGTEQYF.

The rearrangement uses TRBV20-1 and TRBJ2-5; 12 bases are shared with TRBD1. This CDR3 spans 17 amino acids. J gave up 5 bases and V 0 bases, and 10 bases lay outside the gene matches. Germline CDR1 reads DFQATT; CDR2 reads SNEGSKA (reference sequence). CDR3 protein: CSARDSGTGGIKETQYF. The CDR3 DNA sequence: TGCAGTGCTAGAGATAGCGGGACAGGGGGCATTAAGGAGACCCAGTACTTC.

The chain joins TRBV5-1 to TRBJ1-1; D ambiguous. Trimming stripped 0 bases from V and 4 bases from J, with 4 bases between. The germline CDR1 and CDR2 sequences are SGHRS and YFSETQ. CDR3 length: 12 amino acids. CDR3 region: CASSLEATEAFF. The CDR3 region has the DNA TGCGCCAGCAGCTTGGAGGCCACTGAAGCTTTCTTT.

The chain carries TRBV27 and TRBJ1-1; TRBD1 aligns across 10 bases. J lost 2 bases, V lost 6 bases, and 9 bases had no gene match. Germline V gene sequence: CDR1 MNHEY, CDR2 SMNVEV (reference sequence). The length of the CDR3 is 16 residues. CDR3 in amino acids: CASRPGDRGYNTEAFF. The CDR3 DNA follows: TGTGCCAGCAGGCCAGGGGACAGGGGTTATAACACTGAAGCTTTCTTT.

The V and J genes are TRBV7-9 and TRBJ2-3; D may correspond to TRBD1 or TRBD2 (5 bases each). Germline V gives CDR1 SEHNR, CDR2 FQNEAQ (reference sequence). The CDR3 sequence is 14 residues long. The germline V and J ends were trimmed by 4 bases and 2 bases, with 10 bases remaining between them. The CDR3 DNA follows: TGTGCCAGCAGCTCCCCGGGGACCACAGATACGCAGTATTTT. Translated, it gives CASSSPGTTDTQYF.

This clonotype has a handful of counts. The chain recombines TRBV7-2 with TRBJ2-5, with 8 bases fitting TRBD1. The junction had 3 bases not matched to a gene; V was cut back by 0 bases and J by 3 bases. Germline V gives CDR1 SGHTA, CDR2 FQGNSA. CDR3 length: 15 residues. CDR3 DNA: TGTGCCAGCAGCTTAGCCCGGACAGGGAAAGAGACCCAGTACTTC. The encoded protein is CASSLARTGKETQYF.

This sequence joins TRBV7-9 and TRBJ2-3; D may be TRBD1 or TRBD2 (5 bases each). V was pared by 2 bases and J by 4 bases, with 16 bases between. Germline assignment: CDR1 SEHNR and CDR2 FQNEAQ (reference sequence). CDR3 length: 16 amino acids. The CDR3 spells CASSLYSGASSDTQYF. The CDR3, as DNA: TGTGCCAGCAGCTTATATTCCGGGGCGAGTTCAGATACGCAGTATTTT.

This chain connects TRBV12-3 or TRBV12-4 to TRBJ2-5; 8 bases align to TRBD1. V lost 6 bases and J lost 11; bases outside the gene matches: 17. The CDR3 has 15 residues. CDR3 in amino acids: CASRQQINRQGTQYF. The CDR3 coding sequence is TGTGCCAGCAGACAACAGATAAATCGACAGGGGACACAGTACTTC.

The chain is built from TRBV29-1 and TRBJ1-2; 9 bases map to TRBD1. Germline-derived CDR1 and CDR2 are SQVTM and ANQGSEA. V lost 6 bases to trimming and J lost 8 bases; unmatched junction nucleotides: 10. CDR3 length: 13 residues. CDR3: CSVTGQGSRGYTF. In nucleotides, the CDR3 is TGCAGCGTCACGGGACAGGGCTCGAGGGGCTACACCTTC. Together with reference TRBV29-1 and TRBJ1-2, the CDR3 gives the full variable domain: SAVISQKPSRDICQRGTSLTIQCQVDSQVTMMFWYRQQPGQSLTLIATANQGSEATYESGFVIDKFPISRPNLTFSTLTVSNMSPEDSSIYLCSVTGQGSRGYTFGSGTRLTVV.

This sequence joins TRBV6-6 and TRBJ2-5; TRBD2 matches at 9 bases. Germline-derived CDR1 and CDR2 are MNHNY and SVGAGI (reference sequence). This CDR3 region has 16 residues. V shed 7 bases and J 11 bases; nucleotides not matched to a gene: 20. For the CDR3, the DNA is TGTGCCAGCACTCCCAACCGCGGGGGGGCCGGTAATGAGCAGTACTTC. Its protein is CASTPNRGGAGNEQYF.

The rearrangement links TRBV7-2 to TRBJ2-7; possibly TRBD1 for D (6 bases). Germline CDR1 and CDR2: SGHTA and FQGNSA. The V gene lost 4 bases and the J gene lost 0 bases, with 7 bases spanning the gap. The CDR3 loop spans 13 amino acids. The CDR3 is CASSSRGSYEQYF. CDR3 nucleotide sequence: TGTGCCAGCAGCTCCAGGGGCTCCTACGAGCAGTACTTC.

This clonotype was seen a handful of times. The chain links TRBV9 to TRBJ2-7; TRBD1 matches 11 bases. Trimming removed 0 bases from V and 5 bases from J; junction bases left unmatched: 10. Germline V gene sequence: CDR1 SGDLS, CDR2 YYNGEE. The CDR3 sequence is 17 residues long. The DNA of the CDR3 is TGTGCCAGCAGCGTAGCCGGGACAGGGGGGTATGAAGACGAGCAGTACTTC. This gives the protein CASSVAGTGGYEDEQYF.

The chain couples TRBV29-1 to TRBJ2-5; D may be TRBD1 or TRBD2 (5 bases each). V lost 8 bases and J 11 bases, leaving 27 bases between the germline ends. There are 14 residues in the CDR3. Germline CDR1 is SQVTM and CDR2 is ANQGSEA. The CDR3 loop reads CSLSEGPPSNEQYF. In DNA, the CDR3 is TGCAGCCTTTCAGAGGGACCCCCCTCCAATGAGCAGTACTTC.

This clonotype was seen a few times. The rearrangement uses TRBV29-1 and TRBJ1-1, with D unclear. Per the germline V gene, CDR1 is SQVTM and CDR2 is ANQGSEA. This CDR3 has 12 residues. Trimming took 4 bases from V and 4 from J, leaving 10 bases between them. CDR3 sequence: CSVVGMGTEAFF. CDR3 in DNA: TGCAGCGTTGTTGGGATGGGCACTGAAGCTTTCTTT. Full variable domain (missing parts from reference TRBV29-1 and TRBJ1-1): SAVISQKPSRDICQRGTSLTIQCQVDSQVTMMFWYRQQPGQSLTLIATANQGSEATYESGFVIDKFPISRPNLTFSTLTVSNMSPEDSSIYLCSVVGMGTEAFFGQGTRLTVV.

V is TRBV4-3 and J is TRBJ2-7; 8 positions match TRBD1. The CDR3 extends over 17 amino acids. The germline gives CDR1 LGHNA, CDR2 YSLEER. The J segment lost 0 bases and the V segment lost 3 bases, leaving 10 bases of the junction unmatched. The CDR3 sequence: CASSHRGLGQDSYEQYF. Written as DNA, the CDR3 is TGCGCCAGCAGCCACCGTGGCCTGGGACAGGACTCCTACGAGCAGTACTTC.

The chain joins TRBV4-3 to TRBJ2-7, with 9 bases lining up with TRBD1. CDR3 length equals 16 residues. Germline trimming cut 10 bases from V and 7 bases from J; bases unmatched to any gene: 20. Germline V gene sequence: CDR1 LGHNA, CDR2 YSLEER. The CDR3 DNA reads as TGCGCCATGGAGGGACAGGGAGATCCCCCATCGAGGGAGCAGTACTTC. Protein product: CAMEGQGDPPSREQYF.

There are a few counts of this clonotype. The chain is built from TRBV14 and TRBJ2-7; TRBD1 matches 9 bases. The CDR3 is 15 amino acids. Germline CDR1 is SGHDN and CDR2 is FVKESK. The V gene end was trimmed by 1 base and the J gene end by 4 bases; junction bases not matched to a gene: 5. The CDR3 bases are TGTGCCAGCAGCCAAGGGGGACAGGGTCTTTACGAGCAGTACTTC. Translating it yields CASSQGGQGLYEQYF.

The gene calls are TRBV5-6 and TRBJ2-7; D gene uncertain. Trimming left V 2 bases short and J 0 bases short, with 6 bases between. Germline V gives CDR1 SGHDT, CDR2 YYEEEE. This CDR3 contains 13 residues. DNA for the CDR3: TGTGCCAGCAGCTTAGACGTCTCCTACGAGCAGTACTTC. Its protein product is CASSLDVSYEQYF.

The rearrangement links TRBV5-1 to TRBJ2-3; perhaps TRBD1 as D (6 bases). Deletions cut 0 bases from V and 7 bases from J, with 9 bases between. This CDR3 region has 13 residues. Germline CDR1 is SGHRS and CDR2 is YFSETQ. As DNA, the CDR3 is TGCGCCAGCAGCTTGGACAGGGCTAATACGCAGTATTTT. As protein: CASSLDRANTQYF.

This clonotype was observed a few times. This chain uses TRBV2 with TRBJ1-2; unclear D gene. This CDR3 contains 12 residues. Germline CDR1 and CDR2: SNHLY and FYNNEI. V shed 4 bases and J shed 7 bases, with 10 bases lying between them. Written as DNA, the CDR3 is TGTGCCAGCAGTGTGGGTAGCGGTGGCTACACCTTC. This encodes CASSVGSGGYTF.

This clonotype was observed a single time. This sequence joins TRBV7-9 and TRBJ1-5, with D maybe TRBD1 (6 bases). The germline gives CDR1 SEHNR, CDR2 FQNEAQ (reference sequence). Trimming shortened V by 4 bases and J by 9 bases, and 10 bases separated the two germline ends. The length of the CDR3 is 12 residues. In DNA form, the CDR3 reads TGTGCCAGCAGCTCGGGACACTCGCCCCAGCATTTT. Translated, it gives CASSSGHSPQHF.